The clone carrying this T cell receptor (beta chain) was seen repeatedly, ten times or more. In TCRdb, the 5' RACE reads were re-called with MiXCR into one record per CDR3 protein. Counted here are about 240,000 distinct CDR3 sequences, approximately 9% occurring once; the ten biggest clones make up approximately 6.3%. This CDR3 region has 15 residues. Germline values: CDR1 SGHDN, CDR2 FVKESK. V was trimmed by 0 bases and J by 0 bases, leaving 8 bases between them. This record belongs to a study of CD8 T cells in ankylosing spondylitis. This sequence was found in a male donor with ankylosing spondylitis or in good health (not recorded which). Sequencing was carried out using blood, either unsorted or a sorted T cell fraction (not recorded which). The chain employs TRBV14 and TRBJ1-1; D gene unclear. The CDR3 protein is CASSQDGRLNTEAFF. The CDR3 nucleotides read TGTGCCAGCAGCCAAGATGGACGTTTGAACACTGAAGCTTTCTTT. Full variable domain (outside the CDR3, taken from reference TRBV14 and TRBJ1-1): EAGVTQFPSHSVIEKGQTVTLRCDPISGHDNLYWYRRVMGKEIKFLLHFVKESKQDESGMPNNRFLAERTGGTYSTLKVQPAELEDSGVYFCASSQDGRLNTEAFFGQGTRLTVV.